A selection of T cell receptor beta chains follows, all from one sample in a study of response to subunit inactivated influenza vaccine. TCRdb reprocessed the RT-PCR reads via MiXCR and lists one record per CDR3 protein. The sample holds 650,000 to 800,000 distinct CDR3 sequences, 18% seen once. The specimen comprised PBMCs from blood, sampled around 5 days after vaccination. These receptors were taken from a man aged 50-59 years who received an inactivated influenza vaccine. Each CDR3 is given with its conserved first and last residue. Each record gives: D gene, J gene, clone size, V gene, CDR3 protein, CDR3 DNA. A D gene is named only where the DNA matches it firmly. A row's size may be missing; if present it is once, few, many or a size class.

d_gene: -
j_gene: TRBJ2-7
abundance: -
v_gene: TRBV4-3
CDR3aa: CASSQGTRAVSYEQYF
CDR3nt: TGCGCCAGCAGCCAAGGAACTCGGGCAGTCTCCTACGAGCAGTACTTC

d_gene: TRBD1
j_gene: TRBJ2-7
abundance: -
v_gene: TRBV6-5
CDR3aa: CASSYSGQDDEQYF
CDR3nt: TGTGCCAGCAGTTACTCTGGACAGGATGACGAGCAGTACTTC

d_gene: -
j_gene: TRBJ2-2
abundance: -
v_gene: TRBV20-1
CDR3aa: CSARDPGRSNTGELFF
CDR3nt: TGCAGTGCTAGAGATCCCGGACGGTCGAACACCGGGGAGCTGTTTTTT

d_gene: -
j_gene: TRBJ1-5
abundance: -
v_gene: TRBV24-1
CDR3aa: CATSENGQTREPQHF
CDR3nt: TGTGCCACCAGTGAAAATGGACAGACCAGGGAGCCCCAGCATTTT

d_gene: -
j_gene: TRBJ1-2
abundance: few
v_gene: TRBV6-5
CDR3aa: CASSSTTANYGYTF
CDR3nt: TGTGCCAGCAGTTCCACGACAGCTAACTATGGCTACACCTTC

d_gene: TRBD1
j_gene: TRBJ2-5
abundance: -
v_gene: TRBV18
CDR3aa: CASSPGTGTGQETQYF
CDR3nt: TGTGCCAGCTCACCAGGAACTGGGACAGGACAAGAGACCCAGTACTTC

d_gene: -
j_gene: TRBJ2-1
abundance: few
v_gene: TRBV10-3
CDR3aa: CAISDELPNNEQFF
CDR3nt: TGTGCCATCAGTGATGAACTACCAAACAATGAGCAGTTCTTC

d_gene: -
j_gene: TRBJ2-7
abundance: -
v_gene: TRBV5-1
CDR3aa: CASSRRTGSYEQYF
CDR3nt: TGCGCCAGCAGCCGCCGTACAGGGTCCTACGAGCAGTACTTC

d_gene: TRBD2
j_gene: TRBJ2-3
abundance: -
v_gene: TRBV29-1
CDR3aa: CSVVAGGPVPDTQYF
CDR3nt: TGCAGCGTTGTAGCGGGAGGGCCTGTTCCAGATACGCAGTATTTT

d_gene: TRBD2
j_gene: TRBJ2-1
abundance: few
v_gene: TRBV12-3/TRBV12-4
CDR3aa: CASRQIGTSGGKGEQFF
CDR3nt: TGTGCCAGCAGACAAATTGGGACTAGCGGGGGTAAGGGTGAGCAGTTCTTC

d_gene: -
j_gene: TRBJ1-1
abundance: few
v_gene: TRBV20-1
CDR3aa: CSADDGGWTEAFF
CDR3nt: TGCAGTGCCGACGACGGGGGATGGACTGAAGCTTTCTTT

d_gene: TRBD2
j_gene: TRBJ2-1
abundance: few
v_gene: TRBV20-1
CDR3aa: CSARTSVHNEQFF
CDR3nt: TGCAGTGCTCGGACTAGCGTACACAATGAGCAGTTCTTC

d_gene: TRBD2
j_gene: TRBJ2-7
abundance: few
v_gene: TRBV28
CDR3aa: CASSLPGLAGVGEQYF
CDR3nt: TGTGCCAGCAGCTTACCGGGACTAGCGGGAGTTGGCGAGCAGTACTTC

d_gene: -
j_gene: TRBJ1-6
abundance: -
v_gene: TRBV4-3
CDR3aa: CASSQGSLSSYNSPLHF
CDR3nt: TGCGCCAGCAGCCAAGGGAGTCTGAGCTCCTATAATTCACCCCTCCACTTT

d_gene: -
j_gene: TRBJ2-5
abundance: -
v_gene: TRBV20-1
CDR3aa: CSARDFVGKETQYF
CDR3nt: TGCAGTGCTAGGGATTTTGTGGGGAAAGAGACCCAGTACTTC

d_gene: TRBD2
j_gene: TRBJ2-7
abundance: -
v_gene: TRBV4-3
CDR3aa: CASSPEAGGRGEQYF
CDR3nt: TGCGCCAGCAGCCCAGAGGCGGGAGGGCGCGGCGAGCAGTACTTC

d_gene: -
j_gene: TRBJ2-7
abundance: few
v_gene: TRBV16
CDR3aa: CASSQWDRYEQYF
CDR3nt: TGTGCCAGCAGCCAATGGGACCGCTACGAGCAGTACTTC

d_gene: -
j_gene: TRBJ2-1
abundance: -
v_gene: TRBV7-6
CDR3aa: CASSSTGRSRYNEQFF
CDR3nt: TGTGCCAGCAGCTCTACGGGCCGGTCGAGGTACAATGAGCAGTTCTTC

d_gene: TRBD1
j_gene: TRBJ2-4
abundance: few
v_gene: TRBV7-9
CDR3aa: CASSLDPGQGRNIQYF
CDR3nt: TGTGCCAGCAGCTTAGACCCGGGACAGGGGAGAAACATTCAGTACTTC

d_gene: -
j_gene: TRBJ2-1
abundance: -
v_gene: TRBV20-1
CDR3aa: CSARGGPNEQFF
CDR3nt: TGCAGTGCTAGGGGGGGACCCAATGAGCAGTTCTTC

d_gene: -
j_gene: TRBJ2-3
abundance: few
v_gene: TRBV3-1
CDR3aa: CASSQETGEDTQYF
CDR3nt: TGTGCCAGCAGCCAAGAGACGGGGGAAGATACGCAGTATTTT

d_gene: TRBD1
j_gene: TRBJ2-7
abundance: -
v_gene: TRBV20-1
CDR3aa: CSARVGTGQYF
CDR3nt: TGCAGTGCTAGAGTTGGGACAGGGCAGTACTTC

d_gene: TRBD2
j_gene: TRBJ2-7
abundance: -
v_gene: TRBV29-1
CDR3aa: CSVEELAGASYEQYF
CDR3nt: TGCAGCGTTGAAGAGCTAGCGGGGGCATCCTACGAGCAGTACTTC

d_gene: -
j_gene: TRBJ2-1
abundance: few
v_gene: TRBV20-1
CDR3aa: CSASGPELSYNEQFF
CDR3nt: TGCAGTGCTAGCGGTCCCGAACTCTCCTACAATGAGCAGTTCTTC

d_gene: -
j_gene: TRBJ2-5
abundance: few
v_gene: TRBV9
CDR3aa: CASSKQGLGETQYF
CDR3nt: TGTGCCAGCAGTAAACAGGGATTAGGAGAGACCCAGTACTTC

d_gene: -
j_gene: TRBJ2-3
abundance: few
v_gene: TRBV12-3/TRBV12-4
CDR3aa: CASSLGSSVTDTQYF
CDR3nt: TGTGCCAGCAGTTTAGGGTCTAGCGTTACAGATACGCAGTATTTT

d_gene: -
j_gene: TRBJ2-1
abundance: -
v_gene: TRBV7-9
CDR3aa: CASSLAGSHNEQFF
CDR3nt: TGTGCCAGCAGCTTAGCCGGTAGCCACAATGAGCAGTTCTTC

d_gene: -
j_gene: TRBJ1-4
abundance: many
v_gene: TRBV20-1
CDR3aa: CSAAARAFGEKLFF
CDR3nt: TGCAGTGCTGCGGCAAGGGCATTTGGTGAAAAACTGTTTTTT

d_gene: TRBD2
j_gene: TRBJ2-1
abundance: few
v_gene: TRBV6-2/TRBV6-3
CDR3aa: CASSYSPSGSFNEQFF
CDR3nt: TGTGCCAGCAGTTACTCCCCTAGCGGATCATTCAATGAGCAGTTCTTC

d_gene: -
j_gene: TRBJ2-7
abundance: -
v_gene: TRBV20-1
CDR3aa: CSAREPQEAYYEQYF
CDR3nt: TGCAGTGCTAGAGAGCCCCAGGAGGCCTACTACGAGCAGTACTTC

d_gene: -
j_gene: TRBJ1-4
abundance: -
v_gene: TRBV18
CDR3aa: CASSPRDNRKLFF
CDR3nt: TGTGCCAGCTCACCTCGGGACAACCGAAAACTGTTTTTT

d_gene: -
j_gene: TRBJ2-5
abundance: -
v_gene: TRBV4-1
CDR3aa: CASSQVGPGTETQYF
CDR3nt: TGCGCCAGCAGCCAAGTCGGCCCAGGGACGGAGACCCAGTACTTC

d_gene: TRBD1
j_gene: TRBJ2-1
abundance: many
v_gene: TRBV29-1
CDR3aa: CSVEWDREFF
CDR3nt: TGCAGCGTTGAATGGGACAGGGAGTTCTTC

d_gene: TRBD2
j_gene: TRBJ2-5
abundance: -
v_gene: TRBV28
CDR3aa: CASSLIAGGRETQYF
CDR3nt: TGTGCCAGCAGTTTAATTGCGGGAGGTCGAGAGACCCAGTACTTC

d_gene: -
j_gene: TRBJ2-1
abundance: -
v_gene: TRBV27
CDR3aa: CASSSRGASSYNEQFF
CDR3nt: TGTGCCAGCAGTTCCCGGGGGGCCAGCTCCTACAATGAGCAGTTCTTC

d_gene: TRBD2
j_gene: TRBJ2-1
abundance: -
v_gene: TRBV5-5
CDR3aa: CASSLETSGSSEQFF
CDR3nt: TGTGCCAGCAGCTTGGAGACTAGCGGGAGCTCTGAGCAGTTCTTC

d_gene: -
j_gene: TRBJ2-5
abundance: few
v_gene: TRBV5-1
CDR3aa: CATSENPGVQETQYF
CDR3nt: TGCGCCACCAGCGAGAATCCGGGGGTCCAAGAGACCCAGTACTTC

d_gene: -
j_gene: TRBJ2-5
abundance: -
v_gene: TRBV3-1
CDR3aa: CASSQVLASYF
CDR3nt: TGTGCCAGCAGCCAAGTACTAGCATCGTACTTC

d_gene: -
j_gene: TRBJ1-1
abundance: -
v_gene: TRBV20-1
CDR3aa: CSASPGSNLMNTEAFF
CDR3nt: TGCAGTGCTAGCCCCGGGTCTAACCTCATGAACACTGAAGCTTTCTTT

d_gene: -
j_gene: TRBJ2-7
abundance: few
v_gene: TRBV14
CDR3aa: CASSQDVPTGKSYEQYF
CDR3nt: TGTGCCAGCAGCCAAGATGTTCCAACAGGGAAATCCTACGAGCAGTACTTC

d_gene: -
j_gene: TRBJ2-7
abundance: few
v_gene: TRBV11-1
CDR3aa: CASSLLPLGSPTSYEQYF
CDR3nt: TGTGCCAGCAGCTTGCTACCCTTGGGTAGCCCCACCTCCTACGAGCAGTACTTC

d_gene: -
j_gene: TRBJ2-5
abundance: -
v_gene: TRBV7-2
CDR3aa: CASIQTGKQETQYF
CDR3nt: TGTGCCAGCATACAGACGGGCAAGCAAGAGACCCAGTACTTC

d_gene: -
j_gene: TRBJ2-7
abundance: few
v_gene: TRBV7-2
CDR3aa: CASSLILRDEQYF
CDR3nt: TGTGCCAGCAGCTTAATTCTCAGAGACGAGCAGTACTTC

d_gene: -
j_gene: TRBJ2-7
abundance: -
v_gene: TRBV29-1
CDR3aa: CSVESASSYEQYF
CDR3nt: TGCAGCGTTGAATCTGCTAGTTCCTACGAGCAGTACTTC

d_gene: -
j_gene: TRBJ2-5
abundance: -
v_gene: TRBV5-1
CDR3aa: CASSLVGREVETQYF
CDR3nt: TGCGCCAGCAGCTTGGTGGGCAGGGAAGTGGAGACCCAGTACTTC

d_gene: TRBD2
j_gene: TRBJ2-1
abundance: few
v_gene: TRBV10-3
CDR3aa: CAISLAGVSYNEQFF
CDR3nt: TGTGCCATCAGTCTAGCGGGAGTGAGCTACAATGAGCAGTTCTTC

d_gene: -
j_gene: TRBJ2-3
abundance: -
v_gene: TRBV5-5
CDR3aa: CASSLESGRWADTQYF
CDR3nt: TGTGCCAGCAGCTTGGAGTCGGGCCGGTGGGCAGATACGCAGTATTTT

d_gene: -
j_gene: TRBJ2-3
abundance: few
v_gene: TRBV6-5
CDR3aa: CASIGQGDTQYF
CDR3nt: TGTGCCAGCATCGGGCAAGGAGATACGCAGTATTTT

d_gene: -
j_gene: TRBJ2-1
abundance: -
v_gene: TRBV5-1
CDR3aa: CASTLTAVRVTYNEQFF
CDR3nt: TGCGCCAGCACCCTCACCGCGGTAAGGGTGACCTACAATGAGCAGTTCTTC

d_gene: -
j_gene: TRBJ2-7
abundance: -
v_gene: TRBV7-9
CDR3aa: CASSLQGQGPYEQYF
CDR3nt: TGTGCCAGCAGCTTACAGGGGCAGGGGCCCTACGAGCAGTACTTC

d_gene: -
j_gene: TRBJ2-5
abundance: few
v_gene: TRBV20-1
CDR3aa: CSARDAAAHQETQYF
CDR3nt: TGCAGTGCTAGAGATGCAGCGGCACACCAAGAGACCCAGTACTTC

d_gene: -
j_gene: TRBJ2-7
abundance: once
v_gene: TRBV7-2
CDR3aa: CASSRDFQGEQYF
CDR3nt: TGTGCCAGCAGTCGGGACTTTCAGGGGGAGCAGTACTTC

d_gene: TRBD1
j_gene: TRBJ1-2
abundance: -
v_gene: TRBV7-2
CDR3aa: CASSLAHGQGWYGYTF
CDR3nt: TGTGCCAGCAGCTTAGCCCACGGACAGGGCTGGTATGGCTACACCTTC

d_gene: TRBD2
j_gene: TRBJ2-1
abundance: few
v_gene: TRBV20-1
CDR3aa: CSAAPKTSGVNNEQFF
CDR3nt: TGCAGTGCTGCCCCCAAAACTAGCGGGGTGAACAATGAGCAGTTCTTC

d_gene: -
j_gene: TRBJ2-7
abundance: many
v_gene: TRBV12-3/TRBV12-4
CDR3aa: CASGRKTYEQYF
CDR3nt: TGTGCCAGCGGGAGGAAAACCTACGAGCAGTACTTC